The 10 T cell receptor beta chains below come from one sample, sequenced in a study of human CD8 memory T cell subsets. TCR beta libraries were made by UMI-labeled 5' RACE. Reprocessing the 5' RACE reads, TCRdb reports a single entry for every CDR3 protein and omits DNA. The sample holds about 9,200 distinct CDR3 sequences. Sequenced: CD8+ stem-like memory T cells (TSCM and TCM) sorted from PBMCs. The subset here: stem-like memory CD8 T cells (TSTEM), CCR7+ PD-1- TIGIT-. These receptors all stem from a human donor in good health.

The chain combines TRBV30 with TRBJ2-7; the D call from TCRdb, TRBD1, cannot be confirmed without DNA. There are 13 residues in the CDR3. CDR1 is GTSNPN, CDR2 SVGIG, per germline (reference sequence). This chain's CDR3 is CAWSVTGGYEQYF.

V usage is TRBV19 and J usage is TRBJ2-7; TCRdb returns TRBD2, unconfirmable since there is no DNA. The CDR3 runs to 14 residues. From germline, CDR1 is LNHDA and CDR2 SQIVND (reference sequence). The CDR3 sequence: CASSMGGSSYEQYF.

CDR3 sequence reads: CASSLVASGGPTDTQYF. The chain has TRBV5-1 and TRBJ2-3; lacking DNA, the TRBD2 call made by TCRdb goes unchecked. This CDR3 comprises 17 residues. The germline V gene has CDR1 SGHRS and CDR2 YFSETQ.

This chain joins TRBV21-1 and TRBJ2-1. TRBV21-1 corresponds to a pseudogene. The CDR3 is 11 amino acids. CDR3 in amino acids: CASTLYNEQFF.

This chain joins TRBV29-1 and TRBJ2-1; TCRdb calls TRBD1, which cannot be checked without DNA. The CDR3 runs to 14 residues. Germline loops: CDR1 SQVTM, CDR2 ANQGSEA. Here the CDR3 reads CSASGTEIYNEQFF.

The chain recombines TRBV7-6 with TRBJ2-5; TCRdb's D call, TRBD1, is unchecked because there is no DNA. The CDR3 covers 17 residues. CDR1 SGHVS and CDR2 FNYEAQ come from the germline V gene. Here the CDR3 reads CASSLKHPGQSQETQYF.

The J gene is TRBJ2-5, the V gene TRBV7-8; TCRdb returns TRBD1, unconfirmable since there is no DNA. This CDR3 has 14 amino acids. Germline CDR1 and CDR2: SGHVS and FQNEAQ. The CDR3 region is CASSYPGAQETQYF.

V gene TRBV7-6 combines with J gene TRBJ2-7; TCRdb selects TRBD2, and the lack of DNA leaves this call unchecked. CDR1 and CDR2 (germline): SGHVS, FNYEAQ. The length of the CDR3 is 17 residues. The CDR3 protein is CASSHSGTSGRGGEQYF. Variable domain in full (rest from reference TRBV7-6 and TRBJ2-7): GAGVSQSPRYKVTKRGQDVALRCDPISGHVSLYWYRQALGQGPEFLTYFNYEAQQDKSGLPNDRFSAERPEGSISTLTIQRTEQRDSAMYRCASSHSGTSGRGGEQYFGPGTRLTVT.

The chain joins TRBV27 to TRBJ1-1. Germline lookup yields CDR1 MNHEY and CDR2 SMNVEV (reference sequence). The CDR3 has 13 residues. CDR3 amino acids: CASMGHTNTEAFF.

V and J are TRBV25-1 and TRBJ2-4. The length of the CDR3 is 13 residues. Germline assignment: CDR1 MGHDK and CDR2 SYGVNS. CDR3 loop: CASKNDYKNIQYF.